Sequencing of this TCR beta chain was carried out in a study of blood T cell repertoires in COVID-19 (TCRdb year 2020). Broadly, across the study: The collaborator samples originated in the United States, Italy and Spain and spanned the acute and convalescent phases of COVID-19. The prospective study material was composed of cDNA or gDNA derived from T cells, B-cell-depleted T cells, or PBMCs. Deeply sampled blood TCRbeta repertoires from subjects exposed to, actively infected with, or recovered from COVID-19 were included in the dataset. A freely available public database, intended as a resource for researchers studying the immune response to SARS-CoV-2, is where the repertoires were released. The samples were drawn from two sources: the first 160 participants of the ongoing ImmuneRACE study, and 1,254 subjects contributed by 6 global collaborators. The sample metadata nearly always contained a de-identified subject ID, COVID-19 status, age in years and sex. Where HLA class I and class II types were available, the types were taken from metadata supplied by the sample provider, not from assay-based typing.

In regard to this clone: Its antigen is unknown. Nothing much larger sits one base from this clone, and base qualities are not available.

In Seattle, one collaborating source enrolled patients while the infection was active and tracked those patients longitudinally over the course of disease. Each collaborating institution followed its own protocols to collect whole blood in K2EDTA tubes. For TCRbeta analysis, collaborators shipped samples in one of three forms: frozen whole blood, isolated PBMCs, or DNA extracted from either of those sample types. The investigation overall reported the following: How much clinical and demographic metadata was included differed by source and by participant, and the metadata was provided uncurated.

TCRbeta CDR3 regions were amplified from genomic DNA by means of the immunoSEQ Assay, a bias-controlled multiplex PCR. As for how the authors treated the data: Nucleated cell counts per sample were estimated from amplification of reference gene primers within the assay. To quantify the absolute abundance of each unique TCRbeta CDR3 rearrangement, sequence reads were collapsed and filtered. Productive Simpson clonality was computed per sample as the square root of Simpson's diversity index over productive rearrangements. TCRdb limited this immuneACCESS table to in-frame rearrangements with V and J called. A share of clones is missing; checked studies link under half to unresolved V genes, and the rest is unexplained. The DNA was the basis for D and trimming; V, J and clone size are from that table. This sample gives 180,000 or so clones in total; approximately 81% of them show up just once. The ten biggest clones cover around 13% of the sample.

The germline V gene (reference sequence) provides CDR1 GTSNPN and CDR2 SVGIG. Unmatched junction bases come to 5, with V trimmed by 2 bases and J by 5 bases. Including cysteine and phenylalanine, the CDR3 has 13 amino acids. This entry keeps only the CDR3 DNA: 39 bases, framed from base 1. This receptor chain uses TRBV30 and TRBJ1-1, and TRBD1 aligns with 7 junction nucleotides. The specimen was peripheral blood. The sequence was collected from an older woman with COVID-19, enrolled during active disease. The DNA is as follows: TGTGCCTGGAGTTCAGGGGGGAGTACTGAAGCTTTCTTT. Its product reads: CAWSSGGSTEAFF. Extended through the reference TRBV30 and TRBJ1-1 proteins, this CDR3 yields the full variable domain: SQTIHQWPATLVQPVGSPLSLECTVEGTSNPNLYWYRQAAGRGLQLLFYSVGIGQISSEVPQNLSASRPQDRQFILSSKKLLLSDSGFYLCAWSSGGSTEAFFGQGTRLTVV.